This T cell receptor (beta chain) was identified in a study of T cell responses to AZD1222 COVID-19 vaccine. Findings and limits, study-wide: Dominant at 160-218 and 743-854, vaccine-associated CD4 TCRs also spanned spike. Just 5 to 7 AZD1222 recipients tested seropositive at baseline.

The germline CDR1 and CDR2 sequences are SNHLY and FYNNEI. This CDR3 spans 13 amino acids. J was trimmed by 7 bases and V by 6 bases; bases with no gene match: 2. On this clone itself: Its antigen is still unknown.

TCRdb keeps only in-frame clones here, not all; method: immunoSEQ multiplex PCR. The top ten hold 3% to 4% of the sample, which has about 100,000 clones, 87% seen once. The TCR was taken from an adult in good health. The rearrangement joins TRBV2 to TRBJ1-6, with 8 bases lining up with TRBD1. The material was peripheral blood, obtained on day 0 of AZD1222 vaccination. The chain's CDR3 is CASRTGENSPLHF. CDR3 DNA sequence: TGTGCCAGCAGGACAGGGGAAAATTCACCCCTCCACTTT.